One and the same sample provided the 30 T cell receptor beta chains below, sequenced in a study of CD8+ T cells in alopecia areata. Following extraction, RNA underwent reverse transcription to cDNA, which served as the sequencing template. Repertoires were generated with immunoSEQ multiplex PCR, while TCRdb's copy carries only in-frame clones and drops some. The data show 100,000 to 150,000 clones, around 50% seen once. Here the sequenced sample was CD4+ T cells sorted from blood, taken at week 0. The receptor set was obtained from a human donor with alopecia areata.

CDR3 amino acids: CASTSTPDGGQYF. In DNA, the CDR3 is TGTGCCAGCACCTCTACTCCCGACGGTGGGCAGTATTTT. The chain couples TRBV6-6 to TRBJ2-3, with D hard to call. The CDR3 runs to 13 residues. Germline CDR1 MNHNY, CDR2 SVGAGI (reference sequence). Trimming pared 7 bases from V and 11 bases from J, leaving 19 bases between.

The V call is TRBV6-8, the J call TRBJ2-5; 7 nucleotides align to TRBD1. The DNA end is more similar to TRBJ2-7, so the J call may be wrong. The CDR3 runs 16 residues. Germline CDR1 is MNHGY and CDR2 is SAAAGT. CDR3 sequence reads: CATLLTWDSRTYEQYF. The CDR3, as DNA: TGTGCCACCCTGCTGACCTGGGACAGCAGAACCTACGAGCAGTACTTC.

V is TRBV25-1 and J is TRBJ2-5; no firm D call. Between the trimmed V and J ends, which lost 5 bases and 3 bases, there was a span of 16 bases. Germline V gene lookup returns CDR1 MGHDK and CDR2 SYGVNS. This CDR3 is 15 amino acids long. CDR3: CASSTMETVEETQYF. Written as DNA, the CDR3 is TGTGCCAGCAGTACCATGGAGACCGTGGAAGAGACCCAGTACTTC.

This clone occurred a few times. This chain connects TRBV5-1 to TRBJ2-5; D is perhaps TRBD2 (6 bases). Trimming left V 0 bases short and J 14 bases short, with 20 bases between. Germline V gives CDR1 SGHRS, CDR2 YFSETQ. The length of the CDR3 is 14 residues. The CDR3 is CASSLGITPSGDYF. Written as DNA, the CDR3 is TGCGCCAGCAGCTTGGGAATTACGCCCTCGGGGGATTACTTC.

V gene TRBV7-9 combines with J gene TRBJ2-5; D gene uncertain. This CDR3 has 13 amino acids. With 1 base removed from V and 5 bases from J, the gap between germline ends came to 8 bases. Germline CDR1 SEHNR, CDR2 FQNEAQ (reference sequence). CDR3 DNA: TGTGCCAGCAGCTTAGTGACATCTGAGACCCAGTACTTC. Translation: CASSLVTSETQYF.

This rearrangement joins TRBV25-1 to TRBJ1-2; 10 bases map to TRBD1. The length of the CDR3 is 15 residues. Per the germline V gene, CDR1 is MGHDK and CDR2 is SYGVNS. V was pared by 2 bases and J by 8 bases, with 8 bases of the junction left unmatched. The CDR3 sequence is CASSEPRQGANGYTF. The CDR3 DNA reads TGTGCCAGCAGTGAACCACGACAGGGGGCGAACGGCTACACCTTC.

This clone has only a few counts. The rearrangement joins TRBV30 to TRBJ2-3, with 10 bases matching TRBD2. The length of the CDR3 is 16 residues. After removal of 0 bases from V and 2 bases from J, the junction contained 5 bases not matched to a gene. Germline V gene lookup returns CDR1 GTSNPN and CDR2 SVGIG (reference sequence). The CDR3 region is CAWSVGLAVNTDTQYF. The DNA of the CDR3 is TGTGCCTGGAGTGTCGGACTAGCGGTCAACACAGATACGCAGTATTTT.

This chain joins TRBV9 and TRBJ1-2, with D perhaps TRBD1 (5 bases). The germline V gene has CDR1 SGDLS and CDR2 YYNGEE. The CDR3 is 15 residues long. Trimming stripped 2 bases from V and 11 bases from J, with 22 bases between. The CDR3 spells CASSVGILTGSGYTF. The CDR3 DNA follows: TGTGCCAGCAGCGTGGGCATTCTAACAGGATCGGGGTACACCTTC.

The chain uses TRBV7-2 and TRBJ1-1, with 8 nucleotides matching TRBD1. V lost 5 bases and J lost 10; bases outside the gene matches: 9. The CDR3 covers 13 residues. CDR1 SGHTA and CDR2 FQGNSA come from the germline V gene. Written as DNA, the CDR3 is TGTGCCAGCAGCCTGACAGGGGTAGGGGGAGCTTTCTTT. Translated: CASSLTGVGGAFF.

The J gene is TRBJ2-1, the V gene TRBV4-3; 12 bases fit TRBD2. This CDR3 is built from 16 residues. CDR1 and CDR2 from the germline V gene are LGHNA and YSLEER. The ends lost 1 base at V and 10 bases at J; junction bases unmatched: 8. This CDR3 reads CASSQGTSGVGEEQFF. The CDR3 DNA is TGCGCCAGCAGCCAAGGGACTAGCGGGGTCGGGGAAGAGCAGTTCTTC.

The chain employs TRBV4-3 and TRBJ2-3, with 9 bases identical to TRBD1. Germline trimming cut 1 base from V and 8 bases from J; bases unmatched to any gene: 4. CDR3 length: 14 residues. CDR1 and CDR2 (germline): LGHNA, YSLEER. This chain's CDR3 is CASSQGTGVVTQYF. The CDR3 DNA is TGCGCCAGCAGCCAAGGGACAGGGGTGGTTACGCAGTATTTT.

The chain couples TRBV6-6 to TRBJ2-3, with 8 positions matching TRBD2. Losses at the gene ends were 0 bases for V and 6 bases for J; bases not matched to a gene: 5. Per the germline V gene, CDR1 is MNHNY and CDR2 is SVGAGI (reference sequence). This CDR3 region has 15 residues. Here the CDR3 reads CASSYSRGVVDTQYF. CDR3 sequence (DNA): TGTGCCAGCAGTTACTCGCGGGGGGTCGTGGATACGCAGTATTTT.

The J gene is TRBJ2-2, the V gene TRBV9; 11 bases are shared with TRBD1. The CDR3 contains 15 residues. Unmatched junction bases numbered 5, after V lost 4 bases and J lost 6 bases. The germline V gene encodes CDR1 SGDLS and CDR2 YYNGEE. CDR3: CASSRTGGSSGELFF. The CDR3 DNA is TGTGCCAGCAGCCGGACAGGGGGCAGTTCCGGGGAGCTGTTTTTT.

In its sample, this clone was seen once. The CDR3 DNA sequence: TGTGCCAGCAGTCTGACAGGGCGCACTGAAGCTTTCTTT. It translates to CASSLTGRTEAFF. V is TRBV6-5 and J is TRBJ1-1; 7 bases are a match to TRBD1. Trimming cost V 5 bases and J 4 bases; bases outside gene matches: 4. The CDR3 runs 13 residues. Germline CDR1 and CDR2: MNHEY and SVGAGI.

The gene calls are TRBV7-2 and TRBJ2-5; D tentatively reads TRBD1 or TRBD2 (7 bases each). The length of the CDR3 is 15 residues. The germline V and J ends were trimmed by 5 bases and 5 bases, with 18 bases remaining between them. Germline V CDR1 and CDR2: SGHTA, FQGNSA. This CDR3 is CASSPQGGGSETQYF. CDR3 DNA: TGTGCCAGCAGCCCTCAGGGGGGGGGATCGGAGACCCAGTACTTC.

The chain is built from TRBV14 and TRBJ2-1; D not certain. V gave up 1 base and J gave up 8 bases, with 15 bases separating them. The CDR3 has 15 residues. Germline V lookup: CDR1 SGHDN, CDR2 FVKESK. The CDR3 spells CASSQALVGAHEQFF. The CDR3 nucleotides are TGTGCCAGCAGCCAAGCGCTAGTAGGTGCGCATGAGCAGTTCTTC. Full variable domain (outside the CDR3, taken from reference TRBV14 and TRBJ2-1): EAGVTQFPSHSVIEKGQTVTLRCDPISGHDNLYWYRRVMGKEIKFLLHFVKESKQDESGMPNNRFLAERTGGTYSTLKVQPAELEDSGVYFCASSQALVGAHEQFFGPGTRLTVL.

This clone turned up a few times. The chain recombines TRBV5-1 with TRBJ1-2; the D is unclear. The CDR3 loop spans 11 amino acids. The germline V and J ends were trimmed by 5 bases and 5 bases, with 7 bases remaining between them. Germline V CDR1 and CDR2: SGHRS, YFSETQ. DNA of the CDR3: TGCGCCAGCAGAGAGGGTTATGGCTACACCTTC. It codes for CASREGYGYTF.

The gene calls are TRBV20-1 and TRBJ1-4, with a tentative D call TRBD1 (6 bases). The germline gives CDR1 DFQATT, CDR2 SNEGSKA (reference sequence). V lost 5 bases and J lost 11, with 12 bases in between. The CDR3 is made up of 11 amino acids. In DNA form, the CDR3 reads TGCAGTGCTCCCGACAGGCGGAAACTGTTTTTT. Its protein is CSAPDRRKLFF.

The genes are TRBV15 and TRBJ2-2, with a tentative D call TRBD1 (6 bases). V shed 2 bases and J shed 6 bases, with 13 bases lying between them. This CDR3 comprises 15 residues. CDR1 is LNHNV, CDR2 YYDKDF, per germline (reference sequence). CDR3 protein: CATSRQGSRAGELFF. DNA for the CDR3: TGTGCCACCAGCAGACAGGGGAGTAGGGCCGGGGAGCTGTTTTTT.

The V call is TRBV2, the J call TRBJ1-5, with D perhaps matching TRBD1 (5 bases). CDR1 and CDR2 (germline): SNHLY, FYNNEI. The CDR3 loop spans 15 amino acids. V was clipped by 1 base and J by 6 bases, with 13 bases between them. CDR3 nucleotide sequence: TGTGCCAGCAGTGAAGAGGGGATGGCGGGTCAGCCCCAGCATTTT. This translates into CASSEEGMAGQPQHF.

The chain joins TRBV7-6 to TRBJ2-1; 8 nucleotides align to TRBD1. The CDR3 loop spans 16 amino acids. Trimming took 2 bases from V and 7 from J; bases not matched to a gene: 10. Germline lookup yields CDR1 SGHVS and CDR2 FNYEAQ. This CDR3 is CASSLRRQGAGNEQFF. In DNA form, the CDR3 reads TGTGCCAGCAGCTTAAGACGGCAGGGGGCTGGGAATGAGCAGTTCTTC.

The chain has TRBV14 and TRBJ2-5; D is undetermined. V was trimmed by 1 base and J by 5 bases, leaving 5 bases between them. CDR3 length: 12 amino acids. Germline loops: CDR1 SGHDN, CDR2 FVKESK. CDR3 nucleotides: TGTGCCAGCAGCCAAGCTTATGAGACCCAGTACTTC. It specifies CASSQAYETQYF.

The chain recombines TRBV7-8 with TRBJ1-2; the D is unclear. The CDR3 sequence is 13 residues long. Germline V lookup: CDR1 SGHVS, CDR2 FQNEAQ. The V end was cut by 5 bases, the J end by 6 bases, with 13 bases between. CDR3 loop: CASSPNGKHGYTF. Here the CDR3 DNA reads TGTGCCAGCAGCCCCAACGGGAAACATGGCTACACCTTC.

The chain uses TRBV27 and TRBJ1-1; tentatively, D is TRBD1 (5 bases). The CDR3 consists of 13 residues. CDR1 and CDR2 (germline): MNHEY, SMNVEV (reference sequence). The V and J ends lost 3 bases and 2 bases respectively, with 7 bases between them. CDR3 region: CASSFQGNTEAFF. The CDR3 coding sequence is TGTGCCAGCAGTTTCCAGGGAAACACTGAAGCTTTCTTT.

This sequence joins TRBV5-1 and TRBJ2-3; D may match TRBD1 or TRBD2 (5 bases each). Trimming took 6 bases from V and 3 from J, leaving 17 bases between them. The germline gives CDR1 SGHRS, CDR2 YFSETQ. The CDR3 runs 15 residues. For the CDR3, the DNA is TGCGCCAGCACCCTCGGGACGGAAAAAACAGATACGCAGTATTTT. Protein: CASTLGTEKTDTQYF.

The V gene is TRBV7-9, the J gene TRBJ2-7; tentative D call: TRBD1 (6 bases). This CDR3 contains 13 residues. Germline V lookup: CDR1 SEHNR, CDR2 FQNEAQ (reference sequence). The germline V and J ends were trimmed by 5 bases and 10 bases, with 18 bases remaining between them. The CDR3 spells CASSPNSQGDQYF. The CDR3 DNA sequence: TGTGCCAGCAGCCCTAACTCACAGGGTGATCAGTACTTC.

This clone was seen a few times. The chain recombines TRBV4-2 with TRBJ2-7; D gene ambiguous. The CDR3 covers 13 residues. Germline V gene data show CDR1 as LGHNA and CDR2 as YNFKEQ. Trimming removed 0 bases from V and 7 bases from J, with 10 bases in between. The CDR3 sequence: CASSQDLHWEQYF. CDR3 bases: TGTGCCAGCAGCCAAGATCTCCATTGGGAGCAGTACTTC.

The V call is TRBV28, the J call TRBJ2-3; TRBD2 matches 9 bases. After removal of 5 bases from V and 4 bases from J, the junction contained 7 bases not matched to a gene. The germline gives CDR1 MDHEN, CDR2 SYDVKM. This CDR3 region has 15 residues. CDR3 DNA sequence: TGTGCCAGCAGTCATTCGCGGGAGGGGTCAGATACGCAGTATTTT. Residues: CASSHSREGSDTQYF. The whole variable domain, filled in from reference TRBV28 and TRBJ2-3, reads DVKVTQSSRYLVKRTGEKVFLECVQDMDHENMFWYRQDPGLGLRLIYFSYDVKMKEKGDIPEGYSVSREKKERFSLILESASTNQTSMYLCASSHSREGSDTQYFGPGTRLTVL.

This chain joins TRBV7-2 and TRBJ2-1; the D gene is possibly TRBD1 (6 bases). The germline CDR1 and CDR2 sequences are SGHTA and FQGNSA. The V end lost 1 base, the J end lost 5 bases, and 12 bases lay between the germline ends. This CDR3 spans 15 amino acids. DNA of the CDR3: TGTGCCAGCAGCTTAGGCTGGGGACAAAACAATGAGCAGTTCTTC. Protein product: CASSLGWGQNNEQFF.

This clone was observed a handful of times. The V and J genes are TRBV2 and TRBJ2-3; TRBD2 aligns across 9 bases. Germline-derived CDR1 and CDR2 are SNHLY and FYNNEI. CDR3 size: 16 residues. With V trimmed by 3 bases and J by 0 bases, 4 bases remained unmatched. For the CDR3, the DNA is TGTGCCAGCAGTGACTCGACTAGCGGAAGCACAGATACGCAGTATTTT. It codes for CASSDSTSGSTDTQYF.